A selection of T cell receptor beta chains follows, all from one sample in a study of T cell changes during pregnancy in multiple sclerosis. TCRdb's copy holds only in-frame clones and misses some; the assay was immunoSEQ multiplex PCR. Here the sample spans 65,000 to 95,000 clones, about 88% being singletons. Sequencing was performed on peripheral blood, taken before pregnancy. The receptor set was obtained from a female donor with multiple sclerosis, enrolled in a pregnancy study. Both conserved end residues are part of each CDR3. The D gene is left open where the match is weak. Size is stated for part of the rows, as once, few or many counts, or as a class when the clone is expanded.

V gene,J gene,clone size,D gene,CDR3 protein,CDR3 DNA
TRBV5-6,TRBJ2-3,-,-,CASSLVLDSSTDTQYF,TGTGCCAGCAGCTTGGTTTTAGACAGTAGCACAGATACGCAGTATTTT
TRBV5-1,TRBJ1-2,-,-,CASSLGAGEYGYGYTF,TGCGCCAGCAGCTTGGGGGCAGGGGAGTACGGTTATGGCTACACCTTC
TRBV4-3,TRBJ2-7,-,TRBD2,CASSQGVQRGGYEQYF,TGCGCCAGCAGCCAAGGGGTCCAGCGGGGGGGGTACGAGCAGTACTTC
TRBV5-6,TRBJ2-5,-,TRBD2,CASSLTSGGAGETQYF,TGTGCCAGCAGCTTGACTAGCGGGGGGGCGGGGGAGACCCAGTACTTC
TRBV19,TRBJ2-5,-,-,CASSPTWSGQETQYF,TGTGCCAGTAGTCCCACGTGGAGTGGTCAAGAGACCCAGTACTTC
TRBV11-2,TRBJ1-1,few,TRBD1,CASKGTGKWAEAFF,TGTGCCAGCAAGGGGACAGGGAAATGGGCTGAAGCTTTCTTT
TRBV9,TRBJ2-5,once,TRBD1,CASSLQGAGETQYF,TGTGCCAGCTCCCTACAGGGGGCTGGGGAGACCCAGTACTTC
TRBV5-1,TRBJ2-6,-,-,CASSPTGTGANVLTF,TGCGCCAGCAGCCCCACAGGCACTGGGGCCAACGTCCTGACTTTC
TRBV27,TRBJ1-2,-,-,CASSGGNYGYTF,TGTGCCAGTTCAGGAGGGAACTATGGCTACACCTTC
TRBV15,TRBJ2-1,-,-,CATSRPLEGIYNEQFF,TGTGCCACCAGCAGACCCCTAGAGGGCATCTACAATGAGCAGTTCTTC
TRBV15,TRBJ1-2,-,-,CATSRSQGDYGYTF,TGTGCCACCAGCAGATCCCAGGGTGACTATGGCTACACCTTC
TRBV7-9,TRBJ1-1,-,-,CASSQNRETEAFF,TGTGCCAGCAGCCAAAACAGGGAGACTGAAGCTTTCTTT
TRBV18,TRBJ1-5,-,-,CASSPGGGDQPQHF,TGTGCCAGCTCACCAGGGGGAGGGGATCAGCCCCAGCATTTT
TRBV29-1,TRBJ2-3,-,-,CSVGPPPGGTQYF,TGCAGCGTGGGGCCTCCCCCCGGCGGTACGCAGTATTTT
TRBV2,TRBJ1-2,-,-,CASSKDSPGYGYTF,TGTGCCAGCAGTAAGGACAGCCCCGGGTATGGCTACACCTTC
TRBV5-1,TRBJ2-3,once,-,CASSPEGSLGTDTQYF,TGCGCCAGCAGCCCGGAGGGATCCCTGGGCACAGATACGCAGTATTTT
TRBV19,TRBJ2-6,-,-,CASSMRAVPTVPGANVLTF,TGTGCCAGTAGTATGCGAGCAGTCCCCACAGTACCTGGGGCCAACGTCCTGACTTTC
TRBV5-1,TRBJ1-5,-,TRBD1,CASSLGTGPGQPQHF,TGCGCCAGCAGCTTGGGGACAGGGCCAGGGCAGCCCCAGCATTTT
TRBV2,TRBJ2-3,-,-,CASSERPFSTDTQYF,TGTGCCAGCAGTGAGCGGCCCTTCAGCACAGATACGCAGTATTTT
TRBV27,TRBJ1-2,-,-,CASSVTGNNYGYTF,TGTGCCAGCAGTGTTACAGGAAATAACTATGGCTACACCTTC
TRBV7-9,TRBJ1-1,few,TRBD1,CASRDRASRVNTEAFF,TGTGCCAGCAGGGACAGGGCCTCGAGGGTGAACACTGAAGCTTTCTTT
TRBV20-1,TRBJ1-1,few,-,CSAIRGEAFF,TGCAGTGCTATCAGGGGTGAAGCTTTCTTT
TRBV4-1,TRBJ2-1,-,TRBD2,CASSHGGAGNEQFF,TGCGCCAGCAGCCACGGGGGGGCCGGCAATGAGCAGTTCTTC
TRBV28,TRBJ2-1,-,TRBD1,CASSWGQGNYNEQFF,TGTGCCAGCAGTTGGGGACAGGGAAATTACAATGAGCAGTTCTTC
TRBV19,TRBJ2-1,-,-,CASSIRVGGDSHNEQFF,TGTGCCAGTAGTATAAGGGTTGGCGGGGATTCACACAATGAGCAGTTCTTC
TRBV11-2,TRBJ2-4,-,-,CASSLGKGGFGF,TGTGCCAGCAGCTTAGGGAAGGGGGGGTTCGGCTTC
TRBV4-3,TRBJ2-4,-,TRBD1,CASSQDRTGENIQYF,TGCGCCAGCAGCCAAGATAGGACAGGGGAAAACATTCAGTACTTC
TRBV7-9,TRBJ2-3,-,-,CASSEMGPQYF,TGTGCCAGCAGCGAAATGGGGCCGCAGTATTTT
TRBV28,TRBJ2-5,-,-,CASSPGDQETQYF,TGTGCCAGCAGTCCCGGGGACCAAGAGACCCAGTACTTC
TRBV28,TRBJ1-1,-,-,CASSRAHGVLTEAFF,TGTGCCAGCAGTAGAGCCCACGGGGTTCTAACTGAAGCTTTCTTT
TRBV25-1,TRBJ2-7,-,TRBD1,CASSPDRSSYEQYF,TGTGCCAGCAGCCCGGACAGGAGCTCCTACGAGCAGTACTTC
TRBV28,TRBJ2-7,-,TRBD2,CASSSLAANSYEQYF,TGTGCCAGCAGCTCACTAGCGGCCAACTCCTACGAGCAGTACTTC
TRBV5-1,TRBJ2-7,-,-,CASSPTAQPGYEQYF,TGCGCCAGCAGCCCTACAGCCCAGCCTGGCTACGAGCAGTACTTC
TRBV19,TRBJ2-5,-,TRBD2,CASSKRGVGDQETQYF,TGTGCCAGTAGTAAGCGGGGGGTCGGGGACCAAGAGACCCAGTACTTC
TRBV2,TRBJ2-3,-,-,CASSVAGGTDTQYF,TGTGCCAGCAGTGTTGCGGGTGGCACAGATACGCAGTATTTT
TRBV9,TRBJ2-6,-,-,CASSVGGAGANVLTF,TGTGCCAGCAGCGTAGGGGGGGCTGGGGCCAACGTCCTGACTTTC
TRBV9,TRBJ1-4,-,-,CASSRDTLHWSNEKLFF,TGTGCCAGCAGCCGGGACACGTTACATTGGAGTAATGAAAAACTGTTTTTT
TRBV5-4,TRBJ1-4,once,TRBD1,CASSPQTGQPSEKLFF,TGTGCCAGCAGCCCGCAAACGGGACAGCCTTCGGAAAAACTGTTTTTT
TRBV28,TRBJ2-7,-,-,CASSSALRASYEQYF,TGTGCCAGCAGTTCCGCCCTCAGGGCCTCCTACGAGCAGTACTTC
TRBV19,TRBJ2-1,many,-,CASTAEGGEQFF,TGTGCCAGTACCGCCGAGGGAGGTGAGCAGTTCTTC
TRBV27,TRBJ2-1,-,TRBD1,CASSFIPGQGYNEQFF,TGTGCCAGCAGTTTCATCCCGGGACAGGGTTATAATGAGCAGTTCTTC
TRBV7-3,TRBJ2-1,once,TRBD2,CASSPGGYSYNEQFF,TGTGCCAGCAGCCCCGGGGGGTACTCCTACAATGAGCAGTTCTTC
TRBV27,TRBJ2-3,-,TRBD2,CASSLRGLAGGQRVYTQYF,TGTGCCAGCAGTTTACGGGGACTAGCGGGGGGCCAGAGGGTATATACGCAGTATTTT
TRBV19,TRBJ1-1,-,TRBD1,CASSSTGGLYTNTEAFF,TGTGCCAGTAGTTCAACAGGGGGCTTATATACGAACACTGAAGCTTTCTTT
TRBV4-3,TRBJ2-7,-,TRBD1,CASSRGQAAYEQYF,TGCGCCAGCAGCCGGGGACAGGCGGCCTACGAGCAGTACTTC
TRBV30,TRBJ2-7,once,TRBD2,CAWKGSGTYEQYF,TGTGCCTGGAAGGGTAGCGGGACCTACGAGCAGTACTTC
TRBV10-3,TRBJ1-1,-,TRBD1,CAIRGQGASTEAFF,TGTGCCATCAGAGGGCAGGGGGCATCCACTGAAGCTTTCTTT
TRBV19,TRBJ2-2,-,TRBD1,CASSIRTGRSTGELFF,TGTGCCAGTAGTATCCGGACAGGGCGTAGCACCGGGGAGCTGTTTTTT
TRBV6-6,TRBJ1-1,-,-,CASRTTQGIAVEAFF,TGTGCCAGCAGAACTACACAGGGTATAGCAGTCGAAGCTTTCTTT
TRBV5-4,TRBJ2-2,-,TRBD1,CASSLDRVNTGELFF,TGTGCCAGCAGCCTGGACAGGGTTAACACCGGGGAGCTGTTTTTT
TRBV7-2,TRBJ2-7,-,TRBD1,CASSTLPGQSYEQYF,TGTGCCAGCAGCACGTTGCCGGGACAGTCCTACGAGCAGTACTTC